This TCR beta chain was identified in a study of shared clonotypes between healthy human individuals. Germline CDR1 and CDR2: SNHLY and FYNNEI. This CDR3 has 13 residues. Trimming stripped 7 bases from V and 5 bases from J, with 14 bases between. The protocol was immunoSEQ multiplex PCR, while the TCRdb copy is restricted to in-frame clones and leaves out a portion. Among some 2.4 million clones, approximately 94% were seen once, and the ten largest hold 0.36%. The TCR comes from a man in his late teens or twenties in good health. Some clones in this sample may be carry-over from other donors' samples. Source material: naive CD4+ T cells from PBMCs. The subset: CD45RA+ positively selected. V is TRBV2 and J is TRBJ2-5; tentative D call: TRBD2 (5 bases). In DNA, the CDR3 is TGTGCCAGCACAGGAACGGGGTACGAGACCCAGTACTTC. Translating gives CASTGTGYETQYF. Full variable domain (remainder filled in from reference TRBV2 and TRBJ2-5): EPEVTQTPSHQVTQMGQEVILRCVPISNHLYFYWYRQILGQKVEFLVSFYNNEISEKSEIFDDQFSVERPDGSNFTLKIRSTKLEDSAMYFCASTGTGYETQYFGPGTRLLVL.